The rows below give T cell receptor beta chains drawn from one sample of a study of T cell repertoires in ileal Crohn's disease. TCRdb's copy holds only in-frame clones and misses some; the assay was immunoSEQ multiplex PCR. Of about 16,000 clones listed, under 95% are singletons. The sequencing input was ileal tissue. These receptors were collected from an adult with Crohn's disease. Each CDR3 is given without its conserved first and last residue. A D gene is named only where the DNA matches it firmly.

CDR3: ASSRRQVGYTEAF
V: TRBV28
J: TRBJ1-1
D: -

CDR3: ASSPSWGQTNTEAF
V: TRBV19
J: TRBJ1-1
D: TRBD1

CDR3: ATRPGQANYGYT
V: TRBV19
J: TRBJ1-2
D: TRBD1

CDR3: ASRPRGKGETQY
V: TRBV6-6
J: TRBJ2-5
D: -

CDR3: ASSEQSYNEQF
V: TRBV2
J: TRBJ2-1
D: -

CDR3: ASSTSGTGLSVETQY
V: TRBV2
J: TRBJ2-5
D: -

CDR3: ASSQGLGKNEQF
V: TRBV4-2
J: TRBJ2-1
D: -

CDR3: ASSPRQFFNQPQH
V: TRBV7-8
J: TRBJ1-5
D: -

CDR3: ASSQERGLAGGGDTQY
V: TRBV4-2
J: TRBJ2-3
D: TRBD2

CDR3: ASSFRDEQF
V: TRBV7-2
J: TRBJ2-1
D: -

CDR3: ASSQGRNTEAF
V: TRBV5-1
J: TRBJ1-1
D: -